The entry below describes one T cell receptor beta chain. Its target antigen remains unknown. The input lacks base qualities; no much larger clone sits a single base away. The data belong to a study of T cells after posttransplantation cyclophosphamide (dated by TCRdb to the mid-2010s). With regard to the full study: The study tracked T cell repertoire reconstitution by TRB sequencing after myeloablative bone marrow transplantation using posttransplantation cyclophosphamide as GVHD prophylaxis. Blood from every one of the approximately 30 PTCy patients who had 1-year posttransplant specimens underwent TRB sequencing. Because TRA and TRB clonality were tightly correlated in 9 samples, subsequent TCR analyses were focused on TRB only. Samples from a few dozen PTCy-treated patients, along with samples from roughly 15 of their related bone marrow donors, underwent antigen receptor sequencing. In 3 patients, TRB sequencing was also performed on up to about 3 more blood samples taken 2 to 5.2 years after transplant, and in 4 patients, pretransplant blood was also TRB-sequenced. Public TRB sequences were searched against a database of over 3,600 sequences associated with responses to pathogens, tumor antigens, self-antigens and alloantigens.

Study-wide conclusions, independent of this receptor: Across 40 to 55 patients, TRB clonality was highly associated with recipient CMV seropositivity and CMV reactivation, and diversity in PTCy patients was similar to diversity in CNI/methotrexate controls. Donor-recipient similarity was low at 1-2 months but rose over the first year, and later blood repertoires were often dominated by donor CD8+ memory clones. The TRB repertoires of T cells infiltrating skin or GI tract showed only limited overlap with the TRB repertoires of T cells in blood.

TRB sequencing used genomic DNA with the immunoSEQ assay at survey resolution or the hsTCRB kit. The paper's data handling went like this. The immunoSEQ software was used for initial read processing, and the LymphoSeq R package was used for repertoire analyses. Clonality was computed as 1 minus normalized Shannon entropy, and a Gini coefficient was also calculated for each TRB dataset. To infer phenotypes in unsorted samples, TRB sequences from sorted subsets of the recipient or donor were mapped onto unsorted samples from the same recipient. TCRdb re-hosts the immuneACCESS table, in-frame sequences only. Its copies lack some clones; in the studies checked, an unresolved V gene accounts for under half of them, and the cause for the rest is not known. V and J calls and clone size come straight from that table; D and trimming were deduced from the DNA. This sample comprises more than 30,000 clones, approximately 90% of them detected only once. Roughly 0.23% of the sample rests with the top ten.

Viable CD3+CD4+ or CD3+CD8+ cells that were CCR7+CD45RA+CD45RO-CD95-CD27+CD28+ were defined as naive T cells. Related bone marrow donors provided peripheral blood samples on the day of marrow donation. Peripheral blood and bone marrow mononuclear cells were isolated by Ficoll-Hypaque density centrifugation and were cryopreserved. CD4+ and CD8+ T cells, including naive and memory subsets, were sorted by FACS on a FACSAria II. This receptor was taken from a woman in her sixties or seventies in good health, CMV-negative, and a related stem cell transplant donor. Sequences were obtained from naive CD4+ T cells sorted from PBMCs.

Here the CDR3 is given as CASSPGTANQPQHF. In nucleotides, the sequence is TGTGCCAGCAGCCCCGGGACAGCCAATCAGCCCCAGCATTTT. The chain is encoded by TRBV7-8 joined to TRBJ1-5; 7 bases in the middle match TRBD1. Counted from cysteine to phenylalanine, this CDR3 has 14 amino acids. The kept DNA is CDR3 alone, 42 bases in frame from the first base. CDR1 and CDR2, per the germline V gene, are SGHVS and FQNEAQ. V ends up 5 bases short and J 3 bases short, with an unmatched junction base count of 4.